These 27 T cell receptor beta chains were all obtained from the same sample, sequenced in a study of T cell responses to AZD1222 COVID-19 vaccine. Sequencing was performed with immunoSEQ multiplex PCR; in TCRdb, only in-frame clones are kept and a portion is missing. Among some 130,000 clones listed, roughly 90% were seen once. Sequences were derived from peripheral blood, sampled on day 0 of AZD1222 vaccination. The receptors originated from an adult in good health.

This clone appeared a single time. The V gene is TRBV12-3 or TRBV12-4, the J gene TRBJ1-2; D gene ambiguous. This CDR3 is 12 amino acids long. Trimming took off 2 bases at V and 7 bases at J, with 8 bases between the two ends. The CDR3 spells CASSLFPGGYTF. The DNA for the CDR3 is TGTGCCAGCAGTTTATTTCCAGGTGGCTACACCTTC.

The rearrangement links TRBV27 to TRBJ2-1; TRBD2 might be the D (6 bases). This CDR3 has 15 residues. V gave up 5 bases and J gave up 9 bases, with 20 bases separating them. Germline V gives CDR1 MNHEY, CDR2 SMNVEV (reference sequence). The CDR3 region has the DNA TGTGCCAGCAGTCCCCAGACTAGTTTTAGGTCTGAGCAGTTCTTC. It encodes CASSPQTSFRSEQFF.

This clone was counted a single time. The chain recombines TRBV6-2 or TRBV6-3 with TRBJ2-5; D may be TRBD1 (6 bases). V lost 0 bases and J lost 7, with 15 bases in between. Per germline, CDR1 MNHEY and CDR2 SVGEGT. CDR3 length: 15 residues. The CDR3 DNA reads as TGTGCCAGCAGTTACTCGTCAGGGGTGACGGGGACCCAGTACTTC. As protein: CASSYSSGVTGTQYF.

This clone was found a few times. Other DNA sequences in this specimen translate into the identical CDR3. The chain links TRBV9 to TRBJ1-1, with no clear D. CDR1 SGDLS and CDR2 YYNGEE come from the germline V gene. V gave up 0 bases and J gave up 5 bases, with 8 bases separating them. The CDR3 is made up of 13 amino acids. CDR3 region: CASSVAEGTEAFF. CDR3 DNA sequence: TGTGCCAGCAGCGTAGCTGAAGGTACTGAAGCTTTCTTT. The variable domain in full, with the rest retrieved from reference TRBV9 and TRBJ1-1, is DSGVTQTPKHLITATGQRVTLRCSPRSGDLSVYWYQQSLDQGLQFLIQYYNGEERAKGNILERFSAQQFPDLHSELNLSSLELGDSALYFCASSVAEGTEAFFGQGTRLTVV.

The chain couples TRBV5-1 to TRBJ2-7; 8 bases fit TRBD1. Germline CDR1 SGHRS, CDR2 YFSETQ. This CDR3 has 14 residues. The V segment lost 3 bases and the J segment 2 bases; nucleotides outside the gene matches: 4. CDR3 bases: TGCGCCAGCAGCTCCCGGACAGGGACCTACGAGCAGTACTTC. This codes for CASSSRTGTYEQYF. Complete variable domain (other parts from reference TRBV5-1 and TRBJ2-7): KAGVTQTPRYLIKTRGQQVTLSCSPISGHRSVSWYQQTPGQGLQFLFEYFSETQRNKGNFPGRFSGRQFSNSRSEMNVSTLELGDSALYLCASSSRTGTYEQYFGPGTRLTVT.

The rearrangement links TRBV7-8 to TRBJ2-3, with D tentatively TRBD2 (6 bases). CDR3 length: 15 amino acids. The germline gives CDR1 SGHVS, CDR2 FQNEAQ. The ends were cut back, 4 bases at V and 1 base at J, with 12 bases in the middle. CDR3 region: CASSSPSGGTDTQYF. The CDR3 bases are TGTGCCAGCAGCTCACCCTCGGGGGGCACAGATACGCAGTATTTT.

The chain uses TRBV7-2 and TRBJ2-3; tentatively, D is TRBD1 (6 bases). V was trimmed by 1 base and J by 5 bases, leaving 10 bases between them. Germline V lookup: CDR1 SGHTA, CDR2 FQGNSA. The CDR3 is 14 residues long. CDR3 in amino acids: CASSLEGVEDTQYF. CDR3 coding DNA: TGTGCCAGCAGCTTAGAGGGGGTCGAAGATACGCAGTATTTT.

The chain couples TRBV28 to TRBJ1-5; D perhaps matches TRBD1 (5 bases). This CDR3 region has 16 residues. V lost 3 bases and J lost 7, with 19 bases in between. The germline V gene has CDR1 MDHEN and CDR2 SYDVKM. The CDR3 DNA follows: TGTGCCAGCAGTTTGGGGGTCGCGGGGGAGGGGCAGCCCCAGCATTTT. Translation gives CASSLGVAGEGQPQHF.

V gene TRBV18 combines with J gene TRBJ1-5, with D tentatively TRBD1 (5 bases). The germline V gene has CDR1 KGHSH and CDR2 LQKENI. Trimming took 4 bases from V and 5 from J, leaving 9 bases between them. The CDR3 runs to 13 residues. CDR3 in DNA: TGTGCCAGCTCACATAGGGGCGATCAGCCCCAGCATTTT. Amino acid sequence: CASSHRGDQPQHF.

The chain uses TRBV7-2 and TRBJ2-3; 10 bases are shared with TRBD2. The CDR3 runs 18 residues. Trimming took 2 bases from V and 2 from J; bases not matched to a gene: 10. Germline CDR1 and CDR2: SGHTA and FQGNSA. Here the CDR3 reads CASSLMRGSGRATDTQYF. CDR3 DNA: TGTGCCAGCAGCTTAATGAGAGGGAGCGGGAGGGCCACAGATACGCAGTATTTT.

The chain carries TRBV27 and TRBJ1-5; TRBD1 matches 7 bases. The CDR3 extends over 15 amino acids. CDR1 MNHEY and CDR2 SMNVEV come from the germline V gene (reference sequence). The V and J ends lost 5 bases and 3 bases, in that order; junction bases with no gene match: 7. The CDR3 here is CASSPRDRPNQPQHF. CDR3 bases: TGTGCCAGCAGTCCACGGGACAGACCCAATCAGCCCCAGCATTTT.

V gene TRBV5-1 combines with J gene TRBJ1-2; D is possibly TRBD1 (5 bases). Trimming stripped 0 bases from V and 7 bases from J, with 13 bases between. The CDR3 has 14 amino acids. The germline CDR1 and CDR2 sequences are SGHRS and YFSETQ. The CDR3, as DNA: TGCGCCAGCAGCTTGGCCCAGGGAAGTATTGGCTACACCTTC. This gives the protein CASSLAQGSIGYTF.

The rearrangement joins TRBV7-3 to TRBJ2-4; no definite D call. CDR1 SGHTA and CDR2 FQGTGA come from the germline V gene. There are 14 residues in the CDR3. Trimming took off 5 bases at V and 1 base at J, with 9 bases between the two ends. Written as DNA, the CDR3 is TGTGCCAGCAGCCTTACCGGGGCCAAAAACATTCAGTACTTC. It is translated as CASSLTGAKNIQYF.

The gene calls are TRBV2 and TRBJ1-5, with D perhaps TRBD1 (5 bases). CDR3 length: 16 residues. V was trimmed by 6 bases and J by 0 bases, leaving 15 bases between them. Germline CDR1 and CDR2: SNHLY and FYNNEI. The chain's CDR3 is CASRRDQGNSNQPQHF. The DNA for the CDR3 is TGTGCCAGCAGGAGAGACCAGGGAAATAGCAATCAGCCCCAGCATTTT.

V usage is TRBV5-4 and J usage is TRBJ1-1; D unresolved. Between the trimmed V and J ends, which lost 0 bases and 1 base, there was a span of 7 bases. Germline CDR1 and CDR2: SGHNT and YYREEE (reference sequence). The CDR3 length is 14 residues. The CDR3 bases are TGTGCCAGCAGCTTGGGGGTGACGAACACTGAAGCTTTCTTT. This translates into CASSLGVTNTEAFF.

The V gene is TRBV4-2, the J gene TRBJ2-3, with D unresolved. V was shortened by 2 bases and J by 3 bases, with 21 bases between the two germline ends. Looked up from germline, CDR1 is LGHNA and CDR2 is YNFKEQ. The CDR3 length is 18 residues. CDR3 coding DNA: TGTGCCAGCAGCCAATCCATACCTTGGGCAATGCAAACAGATACGCAGTATTTT. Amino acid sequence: CASSQSIPWAMQTDTQYF.

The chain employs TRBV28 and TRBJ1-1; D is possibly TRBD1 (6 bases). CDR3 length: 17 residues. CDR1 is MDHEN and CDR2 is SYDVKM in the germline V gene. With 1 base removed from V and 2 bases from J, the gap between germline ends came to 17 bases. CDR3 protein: CASSLYSSGAINTEAFF. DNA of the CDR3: TGTGCCAGCAGTTTATACTCTTCAGGGGCTATTAACACTGAAGCTTTCTTT.

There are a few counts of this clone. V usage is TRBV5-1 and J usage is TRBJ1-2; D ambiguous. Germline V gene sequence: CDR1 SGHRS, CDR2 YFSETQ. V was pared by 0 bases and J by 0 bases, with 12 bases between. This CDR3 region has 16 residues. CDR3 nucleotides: TGCGCCAGCAGCTTGGGCTCCTTCGATCCTAACTATGGCTACACCTTC. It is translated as CASSLGSFDPNYGYTF.

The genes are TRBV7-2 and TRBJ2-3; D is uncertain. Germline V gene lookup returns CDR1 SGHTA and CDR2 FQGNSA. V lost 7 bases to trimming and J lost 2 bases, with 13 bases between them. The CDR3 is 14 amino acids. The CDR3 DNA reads TGTGCCAGCACCCCCGTTGACCACACAGATACGCAGTATTTT. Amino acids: CASTPVDHTDTQYF. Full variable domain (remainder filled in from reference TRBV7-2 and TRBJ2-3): GAGVSQSPSNKVTEKGKDVELRCDPISGHTALYWYRQSLGQGLEFLIYFQGNSAPDKSGLPSDRFSAERTGGSVSTLTIQRTQQEDSAVYLCASTPVDHTDTQYFGPGTRLTVL.

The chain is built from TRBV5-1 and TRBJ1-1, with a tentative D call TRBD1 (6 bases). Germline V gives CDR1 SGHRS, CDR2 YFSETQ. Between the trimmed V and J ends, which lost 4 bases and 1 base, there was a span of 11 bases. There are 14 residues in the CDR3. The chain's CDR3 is CASSPLTGNTEAFF. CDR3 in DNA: TGCGCCAGCAGCCCCCTGACAGGGAACACTGAAGCTTTCTTT. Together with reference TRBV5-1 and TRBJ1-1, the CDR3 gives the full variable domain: KAGVTQTPRYLIKTRGQQVTLSCSPISGHRSVSWYQQTPGQGLQFLFEYFSETQRNKGNFPGRFSGRQFSNSRSEMNVSTLELGDSALYLCASSPLTGNTEAFFGQGTRLTVV.

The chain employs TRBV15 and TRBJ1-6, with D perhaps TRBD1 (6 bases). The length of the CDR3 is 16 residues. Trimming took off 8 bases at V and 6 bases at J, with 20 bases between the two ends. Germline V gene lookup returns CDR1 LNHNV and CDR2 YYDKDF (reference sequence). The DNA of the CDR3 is TGTGCCACCCAGGCCTTGGGGGCTCAGGGTAATTCACCCCTCCACTTT. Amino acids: CATQALGAQGNSPLHF.

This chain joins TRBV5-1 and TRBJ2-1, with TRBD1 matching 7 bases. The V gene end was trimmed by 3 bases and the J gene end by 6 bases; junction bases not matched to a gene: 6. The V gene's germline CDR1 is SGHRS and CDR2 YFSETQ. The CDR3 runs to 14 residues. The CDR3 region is CASSSQGIFNEQFF. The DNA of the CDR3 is TGCGCCAGCAGCTCACAGGGGATCTTCAATGAGCAGTTCTTC.

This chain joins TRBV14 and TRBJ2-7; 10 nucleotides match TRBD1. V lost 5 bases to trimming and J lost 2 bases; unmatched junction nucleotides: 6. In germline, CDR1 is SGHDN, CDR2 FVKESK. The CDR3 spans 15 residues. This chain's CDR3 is CASSRDRGFTYEQYF. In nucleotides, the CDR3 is TGTGCCAGCAGCAGGGACAGGGGTTTTACCTACGAGCAGTACTTC.

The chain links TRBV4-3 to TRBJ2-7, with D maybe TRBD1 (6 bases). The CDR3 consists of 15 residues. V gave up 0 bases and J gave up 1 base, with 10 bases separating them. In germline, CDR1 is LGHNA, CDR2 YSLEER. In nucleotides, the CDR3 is TGCGCCAGCAGCCAAGAGCCGAGGGGGTCCTACGAGCAGTACTTC. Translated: CASSQEPRGSYEQYF.

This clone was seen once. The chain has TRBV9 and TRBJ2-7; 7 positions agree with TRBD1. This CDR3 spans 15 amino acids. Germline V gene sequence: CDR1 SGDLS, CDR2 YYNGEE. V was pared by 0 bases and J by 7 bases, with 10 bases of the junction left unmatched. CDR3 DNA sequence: TGTGCCAGCAGCGTAGGACAGGGTCCCTTTTCAGAGCAGTACTTC. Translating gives CASSVGQGPFSEQYF.

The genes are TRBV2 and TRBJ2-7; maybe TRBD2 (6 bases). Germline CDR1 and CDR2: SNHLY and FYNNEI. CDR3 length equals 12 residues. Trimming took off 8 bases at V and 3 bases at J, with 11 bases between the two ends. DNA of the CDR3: TGTGCCAGCGTGGTGGAGGGCTACGAGCAGTACTTC. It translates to CASVVEGYEQYF.

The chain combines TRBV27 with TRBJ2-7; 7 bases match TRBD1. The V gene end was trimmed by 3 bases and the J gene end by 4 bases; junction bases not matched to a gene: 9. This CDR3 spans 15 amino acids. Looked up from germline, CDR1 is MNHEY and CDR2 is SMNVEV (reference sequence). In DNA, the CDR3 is TGTGCCAGCAGTTTTAAGGGGGCAAGGGGATACGAGCAGTACTTC. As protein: CASSFKGARGYEQYF.